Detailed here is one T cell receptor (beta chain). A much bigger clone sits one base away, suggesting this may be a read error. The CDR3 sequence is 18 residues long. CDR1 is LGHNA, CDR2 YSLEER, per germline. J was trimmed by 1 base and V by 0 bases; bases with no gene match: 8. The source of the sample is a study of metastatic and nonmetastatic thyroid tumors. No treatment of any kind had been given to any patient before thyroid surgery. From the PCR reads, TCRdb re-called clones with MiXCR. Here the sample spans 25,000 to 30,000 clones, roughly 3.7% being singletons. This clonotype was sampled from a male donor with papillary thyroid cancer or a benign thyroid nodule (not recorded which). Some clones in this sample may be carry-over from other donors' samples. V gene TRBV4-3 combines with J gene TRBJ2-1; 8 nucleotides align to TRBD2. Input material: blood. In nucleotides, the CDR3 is TGCGCCAGCAGCCAAGAATTTCTGGGCGGGGGGTCCTACAATGAGCAGTTCTTC. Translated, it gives CASSQEFLGGGSYNEQFF.